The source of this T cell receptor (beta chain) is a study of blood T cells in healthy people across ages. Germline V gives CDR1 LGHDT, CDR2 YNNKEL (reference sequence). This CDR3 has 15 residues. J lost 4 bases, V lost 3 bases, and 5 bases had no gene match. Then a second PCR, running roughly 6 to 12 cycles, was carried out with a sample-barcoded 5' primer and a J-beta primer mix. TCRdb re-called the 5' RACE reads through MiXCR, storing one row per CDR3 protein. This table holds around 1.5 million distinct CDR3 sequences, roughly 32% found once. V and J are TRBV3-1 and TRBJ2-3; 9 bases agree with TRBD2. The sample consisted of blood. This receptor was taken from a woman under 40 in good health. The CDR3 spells CASSQGGGAPDTQYF. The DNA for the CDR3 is TGTGCCAGCAGCCAGGGCGGGGGGGCCCCAGATACGCAGTATTTT.